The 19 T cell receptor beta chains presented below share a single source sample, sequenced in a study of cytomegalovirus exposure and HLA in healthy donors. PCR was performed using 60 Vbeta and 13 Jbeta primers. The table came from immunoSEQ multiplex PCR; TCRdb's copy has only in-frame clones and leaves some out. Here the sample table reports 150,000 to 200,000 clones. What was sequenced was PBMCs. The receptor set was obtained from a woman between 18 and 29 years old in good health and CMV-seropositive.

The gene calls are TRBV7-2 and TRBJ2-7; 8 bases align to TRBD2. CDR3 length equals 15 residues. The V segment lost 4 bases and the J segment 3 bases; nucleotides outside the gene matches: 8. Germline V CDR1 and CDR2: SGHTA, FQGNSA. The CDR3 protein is CASSSAGGSNYEQYF. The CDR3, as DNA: TGTGCCAGCAGCTCGGCGGGAGGATCTAACTACGAGCAGTACTTC.

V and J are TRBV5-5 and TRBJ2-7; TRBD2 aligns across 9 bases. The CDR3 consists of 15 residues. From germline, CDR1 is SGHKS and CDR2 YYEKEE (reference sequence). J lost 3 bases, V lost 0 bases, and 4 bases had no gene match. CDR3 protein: CASSLGSSGGYEQYF. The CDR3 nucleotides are TGTGCCAGCAGCTTGGGAAGTAGCGGGGGCTACGAGCAGTACTTC.

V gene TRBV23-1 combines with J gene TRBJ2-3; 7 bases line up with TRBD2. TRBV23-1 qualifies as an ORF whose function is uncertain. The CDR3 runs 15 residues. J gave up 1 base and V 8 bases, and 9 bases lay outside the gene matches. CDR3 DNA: TGCGCCAGCTCTCGATCTCGGGGGGGCACAGATACGCAGTATTTT. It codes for CASSRSRGGTDTQYF.

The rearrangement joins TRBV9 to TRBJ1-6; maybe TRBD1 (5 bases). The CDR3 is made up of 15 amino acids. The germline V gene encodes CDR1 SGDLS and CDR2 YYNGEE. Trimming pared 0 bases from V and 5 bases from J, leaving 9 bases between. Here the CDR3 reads CASSVVGTHNSPLHF. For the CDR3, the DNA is TGTGCCAGCAGCGTAGTCGGGACTCATAATTCACCCCTCCACTTT.

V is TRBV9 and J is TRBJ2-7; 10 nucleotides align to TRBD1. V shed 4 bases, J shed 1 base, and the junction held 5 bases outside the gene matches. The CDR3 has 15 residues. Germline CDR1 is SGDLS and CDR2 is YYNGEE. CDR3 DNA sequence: TGTGCCAGCAGCCTCGGACAGGGGGAGTCCTACGAGCAGTACTTC. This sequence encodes CASSLGQGESYEQYF.

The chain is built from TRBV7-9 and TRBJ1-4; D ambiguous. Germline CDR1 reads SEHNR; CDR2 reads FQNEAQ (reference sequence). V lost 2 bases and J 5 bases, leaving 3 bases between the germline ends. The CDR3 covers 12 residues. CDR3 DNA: TGTGCCAGCAGCTTAACAAATGAAAAACTGTTTTTT. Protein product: CASSLTNEKLFF.

In DNA form, the CDR3 reads TGCAGCGCAGGACAGGGGGCGAGAGAGCAGTACTTC. Translating it yields CSAGQGAREQYF. J is TRBJ2-5 and V is TRBV29-1; 11 nucleotides agree with TRBD1. Germline lookup yields CDR1 SQVTM and CDR2 ANQGSEA. The trim removed 7 bases at V and 11 bases at J, leaving 9 bases unmatched. CDR3 length equals 12 residues.

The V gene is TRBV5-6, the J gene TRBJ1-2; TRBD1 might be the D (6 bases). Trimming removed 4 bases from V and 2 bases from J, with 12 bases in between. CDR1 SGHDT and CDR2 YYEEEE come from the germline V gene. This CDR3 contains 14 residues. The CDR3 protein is CASSRRDTNYGYTF. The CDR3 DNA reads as TGTGCCAGCAGCCGTCGGGACACCAACTATGGCTACACCTTC.

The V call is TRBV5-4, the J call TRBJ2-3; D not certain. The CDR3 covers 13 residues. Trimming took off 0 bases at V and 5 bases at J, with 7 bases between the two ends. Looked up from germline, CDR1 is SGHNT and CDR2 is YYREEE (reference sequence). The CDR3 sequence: CASSLGPKDTQYF. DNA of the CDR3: TGTGCCAGCAGCTTGGGGCCAAAAGATACGCAGTATTTT.

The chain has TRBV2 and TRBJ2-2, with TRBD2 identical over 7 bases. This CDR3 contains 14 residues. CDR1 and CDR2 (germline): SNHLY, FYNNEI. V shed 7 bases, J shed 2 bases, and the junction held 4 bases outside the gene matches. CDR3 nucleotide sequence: TGTGCCAGCAATGAGCGGGGTAACACCGGGGAGCTGTTTTTT. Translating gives CASNERGNTGELFF.

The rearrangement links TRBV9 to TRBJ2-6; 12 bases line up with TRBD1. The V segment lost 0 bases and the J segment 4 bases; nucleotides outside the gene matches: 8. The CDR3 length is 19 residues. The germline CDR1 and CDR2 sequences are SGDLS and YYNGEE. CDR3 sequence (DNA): TGTGCCAGCAGCGTAGCTATCCGGGACAGGGGGCCCGGGGCCAACGTCCTGACTTTC. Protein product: CASSVAIRDRGPGANVLTF.

CDR3 sequence (DNA): TGTGCCAGCAGTGGGGGACAGGGCGGGGGCTACACCTTC. Translating gives CASSGGQGGGYTF. The gene calls are TRBV6-5 and TRBJ1-2, with TRBD1 matching over 9 bases. The CDR3 has 13 residues. Trimming took 5 bases from V and 8 from J; bases not matched to a gene: 6. Germline V gives CDR1 MNHEY, CDR2 SVGAGI.

This CDR3 reads CASSPLGGGDEKLFF. The CDR3 nucleotides are TGTGCCAGCAGCCCCTTAGGGGGCGGAGATGAAAAACTGTTTTTT. This chain connects TRBV4-2 to TRBJ1-4, with 7 bases that match TRBD1. The V and J ends lost 4 bases and 6 bases, in that order; junction bases with no gene match: 8. This CDR3 contains 15 residues. The germline gives CDR1 LGHNA, CDR2 YNFKEQ.

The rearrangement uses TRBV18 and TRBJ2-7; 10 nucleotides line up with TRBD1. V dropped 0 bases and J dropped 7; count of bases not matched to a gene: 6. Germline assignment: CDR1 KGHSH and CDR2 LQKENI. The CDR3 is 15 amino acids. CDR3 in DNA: TGTGCCAGCTCACCACCGGGACAGGGGATGGTTGAGCAGTACTTC. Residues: CASSPPGQGMVEQYF. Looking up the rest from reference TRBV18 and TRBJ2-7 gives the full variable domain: NAGVMQNPRHLVRRRGQEARLRCSPMKGHSHVYWYRQLPEEGLKFMVYLQKENIIDESGMPKERFSAEFPKEGPSILRIQQVVRGDSAAYFCASSPPGQGMVEQYFGPGTRLTVT.

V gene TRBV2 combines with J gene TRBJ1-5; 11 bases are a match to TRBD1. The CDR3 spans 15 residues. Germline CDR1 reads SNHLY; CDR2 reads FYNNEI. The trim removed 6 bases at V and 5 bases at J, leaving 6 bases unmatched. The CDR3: CASSLGQGAYQPQHF. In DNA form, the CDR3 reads TGTGCCAGCAGCCTCGGACAGGGGGCATATCAGCCCCAGCATTTT.

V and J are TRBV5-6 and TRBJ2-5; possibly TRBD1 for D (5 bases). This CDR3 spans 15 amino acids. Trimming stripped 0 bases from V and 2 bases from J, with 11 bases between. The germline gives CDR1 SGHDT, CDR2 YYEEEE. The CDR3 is CASSLGQFNQETQYF. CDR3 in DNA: TGTGCCAGCAGCTTGGGACAGTTCAATCAAGAGACCCAGTACTTC.

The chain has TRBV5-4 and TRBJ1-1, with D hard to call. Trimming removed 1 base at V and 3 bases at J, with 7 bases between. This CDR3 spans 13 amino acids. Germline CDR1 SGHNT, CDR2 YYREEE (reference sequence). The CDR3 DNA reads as TGTGCCAGCAGCTTGTTTAGTCACACTGAAGCTTTCTTT. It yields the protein CASSLFSHTEAFF.

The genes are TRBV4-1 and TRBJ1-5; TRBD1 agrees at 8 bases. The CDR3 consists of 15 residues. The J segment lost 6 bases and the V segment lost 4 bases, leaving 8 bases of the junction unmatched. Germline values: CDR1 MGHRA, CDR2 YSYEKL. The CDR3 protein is CASSPQGVGGQPQHF. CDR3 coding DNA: TGCGCCAGCAGCCCACAGGGGGTTGGTGGTCAGCCCCAGCATTTT.

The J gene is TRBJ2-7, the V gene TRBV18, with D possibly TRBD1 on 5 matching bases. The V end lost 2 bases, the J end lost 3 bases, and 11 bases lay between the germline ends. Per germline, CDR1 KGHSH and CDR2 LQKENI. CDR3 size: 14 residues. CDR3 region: CASSPEQGYYEQYF. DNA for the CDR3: TGTGCCAGCTCACCAGAGCAGGGTTACTACGAGCAGTACTTC.